The 8 T cell receptor beta chains listed next were all sequenced from one sample in a study of identical twins. TCRdb redid the calling of the 5' RACE reads with MiXCR, one entry per CDR3 protein. There are 430,000 or so distinct CDR3 sequences in the sample; 20% to 25% occur only once, and 2.5% to 3.5% lies in the top ten. The same sample was also used in a study of T cells expressing NK-cell markers.

The sequenced material came from CD4+ T cells sorted from blood. Source of these receptors: a woman between 18 and 30 years old in good health.

This clonotype was found a few times. This chain connects TRBV15 to TRBJ2-7; D remains ambiguous. This CDR3 spans 14 amino acids. V dropped 5 bases and J dropped 0 bases, with 11 bases sitting between them. CDR1 and CDR2 from the germline V gene are LNHNV and YYDKDF (reference sequence). CDR3 sequence: CATSPLRSSYEQYF. DNA of the CDR3: TGTGCCACCAGCCCCCTCCGCAGCTCCTACGAGCAGTACTTC.

The chain uses TRBV5-6 and TRBJ1-2; D is undetermined. CDR3 length: 14 residues. Germline V gives CDR1 SGHDT, CDR2 YYEEEE. Trimming removed 0 bases from V and 8 bases from J, with 14 bases in between. The CDR3 is CASSLDPRERGYTF. In DNA form, the CDR3 reads TGTGCCAGCAGCTTGGACCCGCGAGAGAGGGGCTACACCTTC.

This clonotype occurred many times. The chain has TRBV7-9 and TRBJ1-1; no reliable D call. The V end lost 2 bases, the J end lost 1 base, and 5 bases lay between the germline ends. CDR3 length: 13 amino acids. The germline V gene encodes CDR1 SEHNR and CDR2 FQNEAQ (reference sequence). Here the CDR3 reads CASSLLTNTEAFF. DNA for the CDR3: TGTGCCAGCAGCTTACTGACGAACACTGAAGCTTTCTTT.

A few counts support this clonotype. The chain recombines TRBV2 with TRBJ2-1; 11 nucleotides line up with TRBD1. Germline trimming cut 0 bases from V and 7 bases from J; bases unmatched to any gene: 11. Looked up from germline, CDR1 is SNHLY and CDR2 is FYNNEI. This CDR3 has 18 amino acids. DNA of the CDR3: TGTGCCAGCAGTGAAGCCTCCTCCTGGGACAGGGGGTGGAATGAGCAGTTCTTC. This sequence encodes CASSEASSWDRGWNEQFF.

This clonotype was counted between two and nine times. The V call is TRBV5-1, the J call TRBJ2-1, with TRBD1 matching 9 bases. Unmatched junction bases numbered 9, after V lost 5 bases and J lost 6 bases. CDR3 size: 15 residues. The germline CDR1 and CDR2 sequences are SGHRS and YFSETQ. CDR3 nucleotide sequence: TGCGCCAGCAGGTCCGGGACAGGGTTGAGCAATGAGCAGTTCTTC. It specifies CASRSGTGLSNEQFF.

This clonotype occurred a few times. This chain connects TRBV6-2 or TRBV6-3 to TRBJ1-5, with no clear D. The length of the CDR3 is 13 residues. Germline CDR1 MNHEY, CDR2 SVGEGT. Trimming took 6 bases from V and 4 from J, leaving 10 bases between them. CDR3: CASRNGVNQPQHF. CDR3 coding DNA: TGTGCCAGCAGGAATGGGGTTAATCAGCCCCAGCATTTT.

The chain combines TRBV2 with TRBJ1-2, with D tentatively TRBD1 (5 bases). V lost 0 bases and J 8 bases, leaving 7 bases between the germline ends. CDR3 size: 12 residues. Germline values: CDR1 SNHLY, CDR2 FYNNEI. CDR3 sequence: CASSEARGGYTF. For the CDR3, the DNA is TGTGCCAGCAGTGAAGCCCGGGGGGGCTACACCTTC.

This clonotype showed up just a few times. In DNA form, the CDR3 reads TGCAGTGCTGGCAAAGTTCGGAGCGGGAGGACCTACGAGCAGTACTTC. It encodes CSAGKVRSGRTYEQYF. This sequence joins TRBV20-1 and TRBJ2-7; 9 positions match TRBD2. The CDR3 spans 16 residues. Germline CDR1 is DFQATT and CDR2 is SNEGSKA (reference sequence). V lost 5 bases, J lost 2 bases, and 13 bases stayed unmatched.